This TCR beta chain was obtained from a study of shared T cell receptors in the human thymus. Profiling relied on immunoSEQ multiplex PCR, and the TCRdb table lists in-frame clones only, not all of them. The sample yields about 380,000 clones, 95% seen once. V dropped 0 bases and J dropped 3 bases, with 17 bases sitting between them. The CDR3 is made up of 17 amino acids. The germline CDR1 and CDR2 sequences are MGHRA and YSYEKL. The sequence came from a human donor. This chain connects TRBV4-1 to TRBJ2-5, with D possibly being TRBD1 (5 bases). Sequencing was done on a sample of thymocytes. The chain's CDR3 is CASSQDWTRQGKETQYF. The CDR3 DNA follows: TGCGCCAGCAGCCAAGATTGGACGAGGCAGGGCAAAGAGACCCAGTACTTC.